A single T cell receptor (beta chain) is shown here with its context. These data come from a study of technical replicates of blood from a handful of donors. Trimming pared 2 bases from V and 1 base from J, leaving 5 bases between. The CDR3 sequence is 13 residues long. The germline gives CDR1 MNHEY, CDR2 SMNVEV (reference sequence). This table comes from immunoSEQ multiplex PCR, and its TCRdb copy is limited to in-frame clones, with some not included. The sample yields over 80,000 clones, approximately 96% seen once. The sequence came from a human donor in good health. The chain couples TRBV27 to TRBJ1-1, with no clear D. Sequenced material: T cells isolated from PBMCs. The CDR3 DNA reads as TGTGCCAGCAGTTTACGGGAGAACACTGAAGCTTTCTTT. It translates to CASSLRENTEAFF.